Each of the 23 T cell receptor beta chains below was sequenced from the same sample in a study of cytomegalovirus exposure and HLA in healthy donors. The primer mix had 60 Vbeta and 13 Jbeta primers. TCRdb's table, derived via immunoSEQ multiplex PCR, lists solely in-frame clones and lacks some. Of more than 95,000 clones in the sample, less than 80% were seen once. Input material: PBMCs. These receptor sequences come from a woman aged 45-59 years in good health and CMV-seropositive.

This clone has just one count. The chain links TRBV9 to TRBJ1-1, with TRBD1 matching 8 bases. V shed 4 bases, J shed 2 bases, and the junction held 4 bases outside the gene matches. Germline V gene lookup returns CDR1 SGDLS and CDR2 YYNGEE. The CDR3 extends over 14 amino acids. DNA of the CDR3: TGTGCCAGCAGCAAAGGACAGGGTAACACTGAAGCTTTCTTT. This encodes CASSKGQGNTEAFF.

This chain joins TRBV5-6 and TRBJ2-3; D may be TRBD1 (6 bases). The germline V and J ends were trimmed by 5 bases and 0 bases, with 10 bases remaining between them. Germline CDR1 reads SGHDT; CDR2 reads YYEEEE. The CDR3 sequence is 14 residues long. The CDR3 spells CASSQGHSTDTQYF. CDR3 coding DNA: TGTGCCAGCAGTCAGGGACACAGCACAGATACGCAGTATTTT.

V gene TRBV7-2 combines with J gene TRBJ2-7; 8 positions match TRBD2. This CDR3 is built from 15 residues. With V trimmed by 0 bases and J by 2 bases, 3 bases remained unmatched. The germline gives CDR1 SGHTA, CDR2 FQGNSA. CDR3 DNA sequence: TGTGCCAGCAGCTTAGCGAGCGGGGGAACCTACGAGCAGTACTTC. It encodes CASSLASGGTYEQYF.

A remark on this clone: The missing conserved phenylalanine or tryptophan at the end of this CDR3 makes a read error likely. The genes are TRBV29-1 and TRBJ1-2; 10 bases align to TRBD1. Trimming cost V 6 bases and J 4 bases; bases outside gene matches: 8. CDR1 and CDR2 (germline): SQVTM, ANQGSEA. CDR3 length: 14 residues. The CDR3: CSVPGQGSVYGYTI. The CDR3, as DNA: TGCAGCGTCCCGGGACAGGGGAGTGTCTATGGCTACACCATC.

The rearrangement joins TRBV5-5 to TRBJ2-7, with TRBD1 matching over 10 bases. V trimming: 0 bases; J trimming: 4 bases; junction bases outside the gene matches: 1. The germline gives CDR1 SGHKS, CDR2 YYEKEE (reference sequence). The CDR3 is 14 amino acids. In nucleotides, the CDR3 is TGTGCCAGCAGCTTGGAGGGACAGGGGTACGAGCAGTACTTC. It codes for CASSLEGQGYEQYF. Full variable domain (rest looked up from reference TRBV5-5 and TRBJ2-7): DAGVTQSPTHLIKTRGQQVTLRCSPISGHKSVSWYQQVLGQGPQFIFQYYEKEERGRGNFPDRFSARQFPNYSSELNVNALLLGDSALYLCASSLEGQGYEQYFGPGTRLTVT.

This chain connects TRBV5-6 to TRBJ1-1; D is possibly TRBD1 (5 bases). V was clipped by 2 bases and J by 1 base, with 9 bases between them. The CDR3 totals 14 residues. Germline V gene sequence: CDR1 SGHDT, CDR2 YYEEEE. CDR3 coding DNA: TGTGCCAGCAGCTTTCCCGGGGGGAACACTGAAGCTTTCTTT. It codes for CASSFPGGNTEAFF. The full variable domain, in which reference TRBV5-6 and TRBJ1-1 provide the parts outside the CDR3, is DAGVTQSPTHLIKTRGQQVTLRCSPKSGHDTVSWYQQALGQGPQFIFQYYEEEERQRGNFPDRFSGHQFPNYSSELNVNALLLGDSALYLCASSFPGGNTEAFFGQGTRLTVV.

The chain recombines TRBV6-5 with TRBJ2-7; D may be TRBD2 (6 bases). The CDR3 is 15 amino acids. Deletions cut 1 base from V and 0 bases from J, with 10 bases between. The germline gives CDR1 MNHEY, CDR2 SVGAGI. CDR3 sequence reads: CASSYWAGNSYEQYF. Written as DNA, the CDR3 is TGTGCCAGCAGTTACTGGGCGGGAAACTCCTACGAGCAGTACTTC.

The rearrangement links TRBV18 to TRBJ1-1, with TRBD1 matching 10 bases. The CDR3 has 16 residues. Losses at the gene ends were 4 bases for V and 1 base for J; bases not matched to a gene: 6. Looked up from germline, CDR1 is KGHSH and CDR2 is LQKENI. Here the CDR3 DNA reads TGTGCCAGCTCACAAAGGACAGGGGGGACGAACACTGAAGCTTTCTTT. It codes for CASSQRTGGTNTEAFF.

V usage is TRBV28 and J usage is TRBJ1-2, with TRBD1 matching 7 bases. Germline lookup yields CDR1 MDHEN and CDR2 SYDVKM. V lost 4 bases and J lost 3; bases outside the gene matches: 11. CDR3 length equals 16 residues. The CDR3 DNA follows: TGTGCCAGCAGTTCCCCCGGACAGGAGGTGCACTATGGCTACACCTTC. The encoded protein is CASSSPGQEVHYGYTF.

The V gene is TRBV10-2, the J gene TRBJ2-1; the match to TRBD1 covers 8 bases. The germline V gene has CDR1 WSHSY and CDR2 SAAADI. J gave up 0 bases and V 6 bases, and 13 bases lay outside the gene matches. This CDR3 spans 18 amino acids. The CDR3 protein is CASSELAQGGRSYNEQFF. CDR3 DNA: TGCGCCAGCAGCGAACTAGCACAGGGGGGACGCTCCTACAATGAGCAGTTCTTC.

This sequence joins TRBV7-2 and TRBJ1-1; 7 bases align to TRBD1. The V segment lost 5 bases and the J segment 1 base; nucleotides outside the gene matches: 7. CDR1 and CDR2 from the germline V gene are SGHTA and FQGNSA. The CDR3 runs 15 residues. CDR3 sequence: CASSPQGVPNTEAFF. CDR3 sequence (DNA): TGTGCCAGCAGCCCCCAGGGGGTCCCGAACACTGAAGCTTTCTTT.

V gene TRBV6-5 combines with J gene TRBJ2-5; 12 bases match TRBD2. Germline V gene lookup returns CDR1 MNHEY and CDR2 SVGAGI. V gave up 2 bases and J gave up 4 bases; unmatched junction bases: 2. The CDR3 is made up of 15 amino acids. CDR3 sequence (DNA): TGTGCCAGCAGTTACGAGACTAGCGGGAGAGAGACCCAGTACTTC. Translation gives CASSYETSGRETQYF.

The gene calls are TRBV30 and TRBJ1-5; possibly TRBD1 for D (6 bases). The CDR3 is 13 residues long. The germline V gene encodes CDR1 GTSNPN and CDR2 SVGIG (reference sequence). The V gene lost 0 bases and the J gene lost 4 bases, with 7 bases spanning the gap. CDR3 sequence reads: CAWSVQGNQPQHF. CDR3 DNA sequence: TGTGCCTGGAGTGTACAGGGTAATCAGCCCCAGCATTTT.

The CDR3 bases are TGTGCCTGGAGTGGATCGGGGAATTCACCCCTCCACTTT. Protein product: CAWSGSGNSPLHF. The chain links TRBV30 to TRBJ1-6; D ambiguous. CDR3 length equals 13 residues. The V and J ends lost 1 base and 7 bases respectively, with 8 bases between them. Germline CDR1 GTSNPN, CDR2 SVGIG (reference sequence).

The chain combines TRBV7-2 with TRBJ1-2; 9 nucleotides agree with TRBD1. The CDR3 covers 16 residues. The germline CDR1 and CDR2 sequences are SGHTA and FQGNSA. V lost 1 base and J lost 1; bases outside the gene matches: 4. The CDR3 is CASSLEQGAYNYGYTF. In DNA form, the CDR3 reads TGTGCCAGCAGCTTAGAACAGGGGGCATATAACTATGGCTACACCTTC.

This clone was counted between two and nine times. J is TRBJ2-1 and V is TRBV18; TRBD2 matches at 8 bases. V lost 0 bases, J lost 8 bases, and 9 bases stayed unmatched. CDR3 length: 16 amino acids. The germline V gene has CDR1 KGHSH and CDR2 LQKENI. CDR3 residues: CASSPPIAGTTHEQFF. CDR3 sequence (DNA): TGTGCCAGCTCACCACCGATAGCGGGAACAACCCATGAGCAGTTCTTC.

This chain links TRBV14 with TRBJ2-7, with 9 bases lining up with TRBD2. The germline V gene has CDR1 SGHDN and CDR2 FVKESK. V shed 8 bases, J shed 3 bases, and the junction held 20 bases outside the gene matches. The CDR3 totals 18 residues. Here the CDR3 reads CASYGTVRLGAGGYEQYF. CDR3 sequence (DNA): TGTGCCAGCTACGGGACAGTCCGACTCGGAGCGGGGGGCTACGAGCAGTACTTC.

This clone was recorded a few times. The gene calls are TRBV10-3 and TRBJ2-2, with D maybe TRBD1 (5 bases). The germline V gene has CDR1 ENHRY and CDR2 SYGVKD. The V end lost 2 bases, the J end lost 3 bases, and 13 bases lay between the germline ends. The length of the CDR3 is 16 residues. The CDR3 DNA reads TGTGCCATCAGTGAGGTCGGTAGGGGCGACACCGGGGAGCTGTTTTTT. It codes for CAISEVGRGDTGELFF.

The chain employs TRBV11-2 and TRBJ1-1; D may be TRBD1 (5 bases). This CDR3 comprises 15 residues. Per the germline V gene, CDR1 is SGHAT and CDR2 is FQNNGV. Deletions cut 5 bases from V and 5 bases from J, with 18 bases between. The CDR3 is CASSPPFPGPTEAFF. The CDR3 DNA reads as TGTGCCAGCAGCCCTCCTTTCCCAGGGCCAACTGAAGCTTTCTTT.

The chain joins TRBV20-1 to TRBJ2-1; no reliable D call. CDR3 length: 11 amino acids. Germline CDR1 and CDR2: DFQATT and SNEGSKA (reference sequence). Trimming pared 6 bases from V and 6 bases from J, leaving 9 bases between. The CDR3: CSAPSPNEQFF. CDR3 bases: TGCAGTGCGCCTAGTCCCAATGAGCAGTTCTTC.

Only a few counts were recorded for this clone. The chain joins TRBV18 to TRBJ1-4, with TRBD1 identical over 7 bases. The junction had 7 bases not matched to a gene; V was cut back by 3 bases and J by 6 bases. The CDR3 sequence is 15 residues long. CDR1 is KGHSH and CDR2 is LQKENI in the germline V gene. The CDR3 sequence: CASSPPVTGHEKLFF. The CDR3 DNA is TGTGCCAGCTCACCTCCCGTGACAGGGCATGAAAAACTGTTTTTT. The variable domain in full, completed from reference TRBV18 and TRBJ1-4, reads NAGVMQNPRHLVRRRGQEARLRCSPMKGHSHVYWYRQLPEEGLKFMVYLQKENIIDESGMPKERFSAEFPKEGPSILRIQQVVRGDSAAYFCASSPPVTGHEKLFFGSGTQLSVL.

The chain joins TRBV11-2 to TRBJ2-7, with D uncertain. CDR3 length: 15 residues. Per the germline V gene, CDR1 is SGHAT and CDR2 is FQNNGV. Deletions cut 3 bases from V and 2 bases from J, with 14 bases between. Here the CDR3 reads CASSFYSGSPYEQYF. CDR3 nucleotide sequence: TGTGCCAGCAGCTTCTATTCCGGGTCCCCCTACGAGCAGTACTTC.

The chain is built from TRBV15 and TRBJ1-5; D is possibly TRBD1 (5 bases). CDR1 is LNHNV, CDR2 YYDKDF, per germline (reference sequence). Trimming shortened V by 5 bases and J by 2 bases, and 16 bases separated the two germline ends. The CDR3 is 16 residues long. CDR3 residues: CATSRKPQGGNQPQHF. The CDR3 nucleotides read TGTGCCACCAGCCGAAAACCTCAGGGCGGCAATCAGCCCCAGCATTTT.